This TCR beta chain was recorded in a study of blood T cell repertoires in COVID-19. The CDR3 extends over 15 amino acids. Deletions cut 1 base from V and 2 bases from J, with 11 bases between. The V gene's germline CDR1 is SGHVS and CDR2 FQNEAQ. The assay was immunoSEQ multiplex PCR, and TCRdb's table has in-frame clones only and misses some. This table has some 30,000 clones, approximately 89% appearing once. The TCR sequence derives from a man older than 75 with acute or convalescent COVID-19. The chain couples TRBV7-8 to TRBJ1-1; tentative D call: TRBD1 (5 bases). The sample consisted of peripheral blood. DNA for the CDR3: TGTGCCAGCAGCTTAGAGGAGGGGTTTAACACTGAAGCTTTCTTT. This translates into CASSLEEGFNTEAFF.